This section outlines one TCR beta chain sequence together with its context. Antigen specificity is unknown. The data derive from a study of T-cell memory formation after mild COVID-19. Trimming took 2 bases from V and 7 from J, leaving 8 bases between them. The CDR3 length is 12 residues. TCRdb re-analysed the 5' RACE reads in MiXCR, keeping a single row per CDR3 protein. This sample has roughly 320,000 distinct CDR3 sequences, with 25% to 30% found just once. Overall study findings and caveats: From day 15 to 85, contracting clones were balanced between CD4 and CD8, whereas later expanders leaned toward CD4+.

V and J are TRBV12-3 or TRBV12-4 and TRBJ1-2, with D hard to call. This TCR derives from an adult woman who had mild COVID-19 (a few samples of this study predate the infection). Cell type and time point are not known. The source material was PBMCs or a T cell subset sorted from them (not recorded which). CDR3 DNA: TGTGCCAGCAGTTTAACGGGCGCTGGCTACACCTTC. It specifies CASSLTGAGYTF.